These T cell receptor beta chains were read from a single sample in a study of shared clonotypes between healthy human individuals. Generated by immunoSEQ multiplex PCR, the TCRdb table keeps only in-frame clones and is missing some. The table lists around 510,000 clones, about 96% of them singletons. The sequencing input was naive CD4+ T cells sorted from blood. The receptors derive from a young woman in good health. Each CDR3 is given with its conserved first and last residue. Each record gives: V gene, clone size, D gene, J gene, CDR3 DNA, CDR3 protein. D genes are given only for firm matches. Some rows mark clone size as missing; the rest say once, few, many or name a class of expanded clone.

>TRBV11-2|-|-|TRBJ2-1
TGTGCCAGCAGCTGGGCCCGCGGCGGCAATGAGCAGTTCTTC
CASSWARGGNEQFF
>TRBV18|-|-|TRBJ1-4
TGTGCCAGCTCACCCCAGGAGGCAACTAATGAAAAACTGTTTTTT
CASSPQEATNEKLFF
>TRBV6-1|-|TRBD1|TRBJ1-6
TGTGCCAGCAGGAAACCCGGGACAGAGAATTCACCCCTCCACTTT
CASRKPGTENSPLHF
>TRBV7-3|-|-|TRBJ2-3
TGTGCCAGCAGCTTAACATTGGGGGATACGCAGTATTTT
CASSLTLGDTQYF
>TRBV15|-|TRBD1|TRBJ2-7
TGTGCCACCAGCTCCCCCCCGGGACAGGGGTCTTACGAGCAGTACTTC
CATSSPPGQGSYEQYF
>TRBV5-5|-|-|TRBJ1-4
TGTGCCAGCAGCTTCGGGGGGATGGCGGGCGAAAAACTGTTTTTT
CASSFGGMAGEKLFF
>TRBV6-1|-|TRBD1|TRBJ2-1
TGTGCCAGCAGAAAAGGGACAGCCTACAATGAGCAGTTCTTC
CASRKGTAYNEQFF
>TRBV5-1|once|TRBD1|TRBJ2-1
TGCGCCAGCAGCACGGACAGGGGAGATGAGCAGTTCTTC
CASSTDRGDEQFF
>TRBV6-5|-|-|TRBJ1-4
TGTGCCAGCAGTTACTCGGCAGGGGCTAATGAAAAACTGTTTTTT
CASSYSAGANEKLFF
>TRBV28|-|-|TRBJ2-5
TGTGCCAGCAGTTTGGGGAGTAGAGAGACCCAGTACTTC
CASSLGSRETQYF
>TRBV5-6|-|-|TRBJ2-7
TGTGCCAGCAGCTTGGTGGACCGGCGCCTCTACGAGCAGTACTTC
CASSLVDRRLYEQYF
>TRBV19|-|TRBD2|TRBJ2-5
TGTGCCAGTACCTCCCAAGTAGCGGGGGCAGAGACCCAGTACTTC
CASTSQVAGAETQYF
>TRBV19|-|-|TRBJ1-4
TGTGCCAGTAGAATGGGCCTAGGGAATGAAAAACTGTTTTTT
CASRMGLGNEKLFF
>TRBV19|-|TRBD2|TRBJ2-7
TGTGCCAGTAGTATATTCCGGGAGGTCGAGCAGTACTTC
CASSIFREVEQYF
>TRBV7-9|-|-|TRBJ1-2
TGTGCCAGCAGCTTAGTCTCGCCAGGAGTCTATGGCTACACCTTC
CASSLVSPGVYGYTF
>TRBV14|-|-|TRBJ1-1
TGTGCCAGCAGCGGGGAGGACCTAGTCGGGAACACTGAAGCTTTCTTT
CASSGEDLVGNTEAFF
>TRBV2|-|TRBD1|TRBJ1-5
TGTGCCAGCAGTGAGTCCTGGGCGACAGGGGGCAATCAGCCCCAGCATTTT
CASSESWATGGNQPQHF
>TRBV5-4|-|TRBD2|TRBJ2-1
TGTGCCAGCAGCCCGGCGGGCGGGAGGGCCTGGAATGAGCAGTTCTTC
CASSPAGGRAWNEQFF
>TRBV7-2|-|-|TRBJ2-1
TGTGCCAGCAGCCCTAGGGGGGATGAGCAGTTCTTC
CASSPRGDEQFF
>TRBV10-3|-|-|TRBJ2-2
TGTGCCATCAGTGAGTCTTCGCAGGGTCTCACCGGGGAGCTGTTTTTT
CAISESSQGLTGELFF
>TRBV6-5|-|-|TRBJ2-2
TGTGCCAGCAGCCGGGGCAGGGGGGGCGGGGAGCTGTTTTTT
CASSRGRGGGELFF
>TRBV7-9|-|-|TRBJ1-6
TGTGCCAGCAGCCGCGATTCACCCCTCCACTTT
CASSRDSPLHF
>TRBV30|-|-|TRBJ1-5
TGTGCCTGGAGTGGCCAGGTCTCGGAGCCCCAGCATTTT
CAWSGQVSEPQHF
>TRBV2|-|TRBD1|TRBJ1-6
TGTGCCAGCAGTGAACAAGGGGGCGGGAGGGAACCCCTCCACTTT
CASSEQGGGREPLHF
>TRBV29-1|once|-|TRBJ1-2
TGCAGCGTTGAACATTCCAGGGAGACCTATGGCTACACCTTC
CSVEHSRETYGYTF
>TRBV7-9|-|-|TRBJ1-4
TGTGCCAGCTTAGGAAATGAAAAACTGTTTTTT
CASLGNEKLFF
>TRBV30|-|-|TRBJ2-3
TGTGCCTGGAGTCCCGGGTCCAGCACAGATACGCAGTATTTT
CAWSPGSSTDTQYF
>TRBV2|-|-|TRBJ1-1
TGTGCCAGCAGTGAGGAGCAGATCACTGAAGCTTTCTTT
CASSEEQITEAFF
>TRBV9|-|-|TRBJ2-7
TGTGCCAGCAGCGTTGCTACCCGGCCTGACGAGCAGTACTTC
CASSVATRPDEQYF
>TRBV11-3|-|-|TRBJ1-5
TGTGCCAGCAGCCCCGACCATGGGGTACCCAATCAGCCCCAGCATTTT
CASSPDHGVPNQPQHF
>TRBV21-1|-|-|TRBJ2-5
TGTGCCAGCAGCGGACACATAGAAGAGCAGTACTTC
CASSGHIEEQYF